The next 15 T cell receptor beta chains were all read from a single sample in a study of tumor and adjacent non-tumor tissue in lung cancer. The library came from three nested PCR rounds adapted from ARM-PCR protocols. In TCRdb, the multiplex PCR reads were re-called with MiXCR into one record per CDR3 protein. The sample includes 65,000 to 75,000 distinct CDR3 sequences, 73% seen only once; the top ten take 28%. No cell sorting was done before RNA was extracted from the tissue. Sequencing input: lung tumor tissue. The receptors were gathered from a man between 60 and 75 years old with non-small cell lung cancer.

This sequence joins TRBV6-5 and TRBJ1-5; no clear D gene. The V and J ends lost 6 bases and 6 bases respectively, with 15 bases between them. The CDR3 has 14 amino acids. Germline V gives CDR1 MNHEY, CDR2 SVGAGI. Here the CDR3 DNA reads TGTGCCAGCAGGCGACTTCGGGAAGGTCAGCCCCAGCATTTT. Translation: CASRRLREGQPQHF.

This clonotype was detected only a few times. A much larger clone lies a single base off, so this may be a read error. Here the CDR3 DNA reads TGTACCAGCAGTGAAAGGACTAGCGGAGCCTCCTACAATGAGCAGTTCTTC. It is translated as CTSSERTSGASYNEQFF. The V and J genes are TRBV6-1 and TRBJ2-1, with TRBD2 identical over 10 bases. Per germline, CDR1 MNHNS and CDR2 SASEGT. The CDR3 extends over 17 amino acids.

In nucleotides, the CDR3 is TGTGCCAGCAGACCCGACAGACTAGCTGAAATGCAGTACTTC. Its protein is CASRPDRLAEMQYF. The chain links TRBV6-6 to TRBJ2-7; 7 positions match TRBD2. Looked up from germline, CDR1 is MNHNY and CDR2 is SVGAGI (reference sequence). J was trimmed by 9 bases and V by 6 bases; bases with no gene match: 14. This CDR3 contains 14 residues.

A few counts support this clonotype. A read error may produce the germline difference seen at one junction end. CDR3 sequence: CSARELESGEPFF. The CDR3 DNA is TGCAGTGCTAGGGAACTAGAATCCGGGGAGCCGTTTTTT. The chain carries TRBV20-1 and TRBJ2-2; D perhaps matches TRBD2 (5 bases). The V gene's germline CDR1 is DFQATT and CDR2 SNEGSKA (reference sequence). The CDR3 covers 13 residues.

This clonotype was recorded many times. The V and J genes are TRBV6-5 and TRBJ2-7; TRBD1 aligns across 9 bases. With V trimmed by 5 bases and J by 6 bases, 11 bases remained unmatched. The germline V gene has CDR1 MNHEY and CDR2 SVGAGI. The CDR3 covers 15 residues. CDR3 in DNA: TGTGCCAGCAGTCGACCGGGACAGGGTCTCTCCGAGCAGTACTTC. Translating gives CASSRPGQGLSEQYF.

On this clonotype itself: A much larger clone lies a single base off, so this may be a read error. The conserved closing phenylalanine or tryptophan is absent in this CDR3, likely reflecting a read error. The chain is built from TRBV28 and TRBJ2-7; possible D gene TRBD1, 6 bases. V gave up 8 bases and J gave up 4 bases, with 18 bases separating them. This CDR3 is 14 amino acids long. CDR1 and CDR2 from the germline V gene are MDHEN and SYDVKM. CDR3 bases: TGTGCCAGCGGAATAGGGACAAATCCTTACGAGCAGTACTTA. Translation gives CASGIGTNPYEQYL.

This clonotype showed up just a few times. V and J are TRBV7-9 and TRBJ2-1; D is possibly TRBD2 (5 bases). CDR3 length equals 17 residues. The V end was cut by 2 bases, the J end by 2 bases, with 16 bases between. CDR1 and CDR2 from the germline V gene are SEHNR and FQNEAQ (reference sequence). CDR3 sequence: CASSLFVLSGAYNEQFF. The CDR3 bases are TGTGCCAGCAGCTTATTCGTTTTGTCCGGGGCCTACAATGAGCAGTTCTTC.

On this clonotype: One junction end disagrees with the germline gene, perhaps due to a read error. V and J are TRBV11-1 and TRBJ2-3; no reliable D call. CDR3 length equals 13 residues. Germline V CDR1 and CDR2: SGHAT, FQDESV (reference sequence). Written as DNA, the CDR3 is TGTGCCAGAAGCTCCCAGAGATCAGATACGCAGTGTTTT. Translating it yields CARSSQRSDTQCF.

About this clonotype itself: The CDR3 end shows no conserved phenylalanine or tryptophan, and so a read error is likely. The gene calls are TRBV20-1 and TRBJ2-3; D remains ambiguous. Germline CDR1 reads DFQATT; CDR2 reads SNEGSKA (reference sequence). The CDR3 is made up of 14 amino acids. The CDR3 nucleotides are TGCTGTGCTAGACCCCGGGTTAACACAGATACGCAGTATTAT. This encodes CCARPRVNTDTQYY.

As concerns this clonotype: Germline and junction disagree at one end, which may indicate a read error. The J gene is TRBJ2-7, the V gene TRBV6-1, with 8 bases lining up with TRBD1. CDR1 is MNHNS and CDR2 is SASEGT in the germline V gene. This CDR3 spans 14 amino acids. The CDR3 bases are TGTTCCAGCAGTGGGACAGGTAGATACTACGAGCAGTACTTC. This encodes CSSSGTGRYYEQYF.

This clonotype was seen a few times. Relative to the germline gene, one junction end is altered; a read error may explain this. J is TRBJ1-2 and V is TRBV20-1, with 7 bases fitting TRBD1. The CDR3 length is 13 residues. The V gene's germline CDR1 is DFQATT and CDR2 SNEGSKA (reference sequence). CDR3 DNA: TGCAGTGCTCGAACAGGGGCTAACTATGACTACACTTTC. It yields the protein CSARTGANYDYTF.

V gene TRBV18 combines with J gene TRBJ2-1; unclear D gene. The CDR3 is 13 residues long. From germline, CDR1 is KGHSH and CDR2 LQKENI. Trimming pared 0 bases from V and 12 bases from J, leaving 12 bases between. The CDR3 DNA follows: TGTGCCAGCTCACCACCCTCGATCCGATTGCAGTTCTTC. This gives the protein CASSPPSIRLQFF.

Concerning this clonotype: At one end, the junction sequence differs from germline, possibly due to a read error. This chain links TRBV28 with TRBJ2-6; D may be TRBD1 (5 bases). The CDR3 has 17 amino acids. Germline V gene lookup returns CDR1 MDHEN and CDR2 SYDVKM. CDR3 coding DNA: TGTGCCAGCACCTGGACAAGGGGCTCTATTGGGGCCAACGTCCTGATTTTC. As protein: CASTWTRGSIGANVLIF.

With regard to this clonotype: At one boundary the junction diverges from the germline segment, which might be a read error. The chain couples TRBV2 to TRBJ2-7; 11 nucleotides align to TRBD2. Looked up from germline, CDR1 is SNHLY and CDR2 is FYNNEI. The CDR3 runs to 14 residues. Here the CDR3 DNA reads TGTGCCGGCAGCCCGGGACTAGCGGCCTACGAGCAGTACTTC. This gives the protein CAGSPGLAAYEQYF. Full variable domain (remainder filled in from reference TRBV2 and TRBJ2-7): EPEVTQTPSHQVTQMGQEVILRCVPISNHLYFYWYRQILGQKVEFLVSFYNNEISEKSEIFDDQFSVERPDGSNFTLKIRSTKLEDSAMYFCAGSPGLAAYEQYFGPGTRLTVT.

Regarding this clonotype: A read error may account for a junction end that differs from germline. J is TRBJ2-5 and V is TRBV6-1, with D possibly TRBD2 on 6 matching bases. Germline V CDR1 and CDR2: MNHNS, SASEGT. The CDR3 is made up of 13 amino acids. CDR3 DNA sequence: TGTTCCAGCAGTCGGGGGTTCCAAGAGACCCAGTATTTC. Encoded protein: CSSSRGFQETQYF.